The clone carrying this TCR beta chain was seen just once. The protocol was immunoSEQ multiplex PCR, while the TCRdb copy is restricted to in-frame clones and leaves out a portion. The sample yields about 58,000 clones, about 65% seen once. This entry belongs to a study of cytotoxic CD8 clonotypes in ibrutinib-treated CLL. Trimming stripped 0 bases from V and 5 bases from J, with 12 bases between. Germline V gene sequence: CDR1 MGHRA, CDR2 YSYEKL. The CDR3 is 15 residues long. The clonotype comes from a human donor with chronic lymphocytic leukemia. The chain employs TRBV4-1 and TRBJ2-3; D is possibly TRBD2 (5 bases). Sequencing used PBMCs, obtained after 12 months of ibrutinib treatment. CDR3 nucleotides: TGCGCCAGCAGCCAAGATGGAAAGGGAGAAGATACGCAGTATTTT. This gives the protein CASSQDGKGEDTQYF.